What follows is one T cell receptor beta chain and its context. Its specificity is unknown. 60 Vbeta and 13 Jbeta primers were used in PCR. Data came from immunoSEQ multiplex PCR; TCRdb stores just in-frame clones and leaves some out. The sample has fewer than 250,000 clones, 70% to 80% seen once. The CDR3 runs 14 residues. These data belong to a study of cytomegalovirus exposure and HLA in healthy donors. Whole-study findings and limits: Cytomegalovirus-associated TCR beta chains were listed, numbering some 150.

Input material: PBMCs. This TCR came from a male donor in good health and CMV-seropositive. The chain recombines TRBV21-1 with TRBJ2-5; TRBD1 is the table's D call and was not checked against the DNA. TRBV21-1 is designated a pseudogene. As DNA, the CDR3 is TGTGCCAGCAGCAGAAGCAGGCCTCCAGAGACCCAGTACTTC. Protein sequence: CASSRSRPPETQYF.